The 30 T cell receptor beta chains below come from one sample, sequenced in a study of cytomegalovirus exposure and HLA in healthy donors. The primer mix had 60 Vbeta and 13 Jbeta primers. The method was immunoSEQ multiplex PCR; TCRdb's version includes in-frame clones alone and lacks a portion of them. In total, the table holds approximately 150,000 clones. The source material was PBMCs. These receptors came from a woman aged 45-65 years in good health and CMV-seronegative.

The CDR3 DNA reads as TGTGCCAGCATCTCGCAGGGATGGAACACTGAAGCTTTCTTT. Amino acid sequence: CASISQGWNTEAFF. The rearrangement links TRBV27 to TRBJ1-1, with a weak D call TRBD1 (5 bases). This CDR3 is built from 14 residues. V was clipped by 7 bases and J by 1 base, with 13 bases between them. Looked up from germline, CDR1 is MNHEY and CDR2 is SMNVEV (reference sequence).

V usage is TRBV30 and J usage is TRBJ1-5, with TRBD1 identical over 7 bases. CDR1 and CDR2 from the germline V gene are GTSNPN and SVGIG (reference sequence). This CDR3 contains 14 residues. Losses at the gene ends were 3 bases for V and 8 bases for J; bases not matched to a gene: 10. The CDR3 DNA reads TGTGCCTGGAGAAGAAGAGGGGGCTCGGAGCCCCAGCATTTT. The encoded protein is CAWRRRGGSEPQHF.

Note on this clone: Sequence at one end of the junction differs from germline and may be a read error. The chain combines TRBV11-3 with TRBJ2-7; D is ambiguous. Germline V gives CDR1 SGHNT, CDR2 YENEEA. The CDR3 totals 13 residues. The DNA of the CDR3 is TGTGCCAGCAGCTTAGGAGACTCCGACGAGCAGTACTTC. Protein: CASSLGDSDEQYF.

The gene calls are TRBV7-3 and TRBJ2-3; 8 nucleotides agree with TRBD2. CDR1 SGHTA and CDR2 FQGTGA come from the germline V gene. The trim removed 7 bases at V and 7 bases at J, leaving 13 bases unmatched. There are 15 residues in the CDR3. CDR3 nucleotide sequence: TGTGCCAGCACCCCCTTCAGCGGGGGACCATATACGCAGTATTTT. Translated: CASTPFSGGPYTQYF.

The chain recombines TRBV4-1 with TRBJ1-5, with TRBD1 as a possible D gene (5 bases). The CDR3 has 14 amino acids. Germline V CDR1 and CDR2: MGHRA, YSYEKL. V dropped 2 bases and J dropped 3 bases, with 8 bases sitting between them. The chain's CDR3 is CASSQQGLNQPQHF. DNA for the CDR3: TGCGCCAGCAGCCAACAGGGTCTCAATCAGCCCCAGCATTTT.

This chain uses TRBV29-1 with TRBJ2-1; D not resolved. CDR3 size: 10 residues. CDR1 and CDR2 from the germline V gene are SQVTM and ANQGSEA. V dropped 4 bases and J dropped 9 bases, with 7 bases sitting between them. This CDR3 is CSVVRGEQFF. CDR3 nucleotides: TGCAGCGTTGTACGAGGTGAGCAGTTCTTC.

The chain has TRBV30 and TRBJ1-4, with TRBD1 matching over 8 bases. J was trimmed by 7 bases and V by 2 bases; bases with no gene match: 9. Germline V gene sequence: CDR1 GTSNPN, CDR2 SVGIG (reference sequence). The CDR3 runs 15 residues. In nucleotides, the CDR3 is TGTGCCTGGAGTCCGATGACAGGGGCGGGTGAAAAACTGTTTTTT. It encodes CAWSPMTGAGEKLFF.

This rearrangement joins TRBV5-1 to TRBJ2-1; 12 bases match TRBD2. The ends lost 0 bases at V and 5 bases at J; junction bases unmatched: 6. CDR1 is SGHRS and CDR2 is YFSETQ in the germline V gene. This CDR3 is 17 amino acids long. CDR3 nucleotides: TGCGCCAGCAGCTTGGCACCTAGCGGGAGGGCCGACAATGAGCAGTTCTTC. Protein product: CASSLAPSGRADNEQFF.

The rearrangement uses TRBV6-6 and TRBJ2-2; tentatively, D is TRBD2 (5 bases). Trimming left V 1 base short and J 0 bases short, with 9 bases between. Looked up from germline, CDR1 is MNHNY and CDR2 is SVGAGI (reference sequence). The CDR3 is 16 residues long. DNA for the CDR3: TGTGCCAGCAGTTACTACGGGAACGCGAACACCGGGGAGCTGTTTTTT. It specifies CASSYYGNANTGELFF.

With respect to this clone: The same CDR3 can be traced to other DNA sequences in this sample. V is TRBV7-2 and J is TRBJ2-2, with TRBD2 matching over 10 bases. V dropped 1 base and J dropped 5; count of bases not matched to a gene: 4. The CDR3 length is 16 residues. The germline CDR1 and CDR2 sequences are SGHTA and FQGNSA. CDR3 amino acids: CASSLVPAGGTGELFF. The CDR3, as DNA: TGTGCCAGCAGCTTAGTCCCAGCGGGAGGGACCGGGGAGCTGTTTTTT.

This chain links TRBV11-2 with TRBJ1-2; a possible D gene is TRBD1 (5 bases). V lost 5 bases, J lost 4 bases, and 8 bases lay in between. The CDR3 runs 12 residues. The germline V gene encodes CDR1 SGHAT and CDR2 FQNNGV. CDR3 sequence reads: CASSQTGYGYTF. The CDR3, as DNA: TGTGCCAGCAGCCAAACAGGCTATGGCTACACCTTC.

The CDR3 region has the DNA TGTGCCAGCAGTGTCTCACTAGTCCCTCGGAACACCGGGGAGCTGTTTTTT. This encodes CASSVSLVPRNTGELFF. The J gene is TRBJ2-2, the V gene TRBV2; tentative D call: TRBD2 (5 bases). The CDR3 has 17 amino acids. Germline-derived CDR1 and CDR2 are SNHLY and FYNNEI. The V end was cut by 4 bases, the J end by 1 base, with 16 bases between.

This CDR3 reads CAWTRGPGGEQYF. The CDR3 DNA reads as TGTGCCTGGACCAGGGGGCCTGGAGGCGAGCAGTACTTC. The chain is built from TRBV30 and TRBJ2-7, with 8 bases matching TRBD1. The CDR3 runs 13 residues. CDR1 GTSNPN and CDR2 SVGIG come from the germline V gene (reference sequence). Trimming cost V 4 bases and J 6 bases; bases outside gene matches: 8.

The chain uses TRBV5-6 and TRBJ1-4; 7 bases are shared with TRBD1. Unmatched junction bases numbered 3, after V lost 4 bases and J lost 3 bases. CDR1 is SGHDT, CDR2 YYEEEE, per germline. The CDR3 totals 14 residues. The CDR3 is CASSATGSNEKLFF. The DNA of the CDR3 is TGTGCCAGCAGCGCGACAGGGTCTAATGAAAAACTGTTTTTT.

The chain combines TRBV5-1 with TRBJ2-3, with TRBD2 matching over 7 bases. Trimming at V came to 6 bases and at J to 5 bases, leaving 6 bases not matched to a gene. CDR3 length: 13 residues. Per the germline V gene, CDR1 is SGHRS and CDR2 is YFSETQ. The CDR3 sequence: CASTGLEGDTQYF. The CDR3, as DNA: TGCGCCAGCACCGGACTAGAGGGAGATACGCAGTATTTT.

CDR3 DNA: TGCGCCAGCGAAACTGACGGGACAGGGGGCTCAAACCGGCAGTTCTTC. Protein sequence: CASETDGTGGSNRQFF. The V and J genes are TRBV5-1 and TRBJ2-1; 12 bases line up with TRBD1. V shed 7 bases, J shed 12 bases, and the junction held 17 bases outside the gene matches. Germline loops: CDR1 SGHRS, CDR2 YFSETQ. The CDR3 runs 16 residues.

J is TRBJ1-1 and V is TRBV5-1; 9 positions agree with TRBD1. The length of the CDR3 is 14 residues. Germline CDR1 SGHRS, CDR2 YFSETQ. Unmatched junction bases numbered 3, after V lost 3 bases and J lost 3 bases. CDR3 in DNA: TGCGCCAGCAGCTCGGGACAGGGTTACACTGAAGCTTTCTTT. Encoded protein: CASSSGQGYTEAFF.

The chain uses TRBV27 and TRBJ2-1, with 11 bases matching TRBD1. Trimming removed 5 bases from V and 12 bases from J; junction bases left unmatched: 9. This CDR3 comprises 14 residues. The V gene's germline CDR1 is MNHEY and CDR2 SMNVEV (reference sequence). The CDR3 DNA follows: TGTGCCAGCAGTGCCTATAGGACAGGGGGCGGGCAGTTCTTC. Amino acids: CASSAYRTGGGQFF.

The chain uses TRBV28 and TRBJ1-5; 9 bases align to TRBD1. The V gene's germline CDR1 is MDHEN and CDR2 SYDVKM. J gave up 5 bases and V 2 bases, and 7 bases lay outside the gene matches. The CDR3 runs 16 residues. For the CDR3, the DNA is TGTGCCAGCAGTTTACCCGGGACAGGGAACCATCAGCCCCAGCATTTT. As protein: CASSLPGTGNHQPQHF.

The gene calls are TRBV6-1 and TRBJ2-7, with 11 nucleotides matching TRBD2. Germline values: CDR1 MNHNS, CDR2 SASEGT. Trimming took 6 bases from V and 3 from J; bases not matched to a gene: 4. The length of the CDR3 is 14 residues. For the CDR3, the DNA is TGTGCCAGCAGGTCGGGACTAGCGGTCTACGAGCAGTACTTC. Amino acids: CASRSGLAVYEQYF.

The J gene is TRBJ1-3, the V gene TRBV6-5, with 9 bases fitting TRBD1. This CDR3 is built from 15 residues. The V gene end was trimmed by 5 bases and the J gene end by 7 bases; junction bases not matched to a gene: 9. From germline, CDR1 is MNHEY and CDR2 SVGAGI. DNA of the CDR3: TGTGCCAGCAGTCCTACCGGGACAGGGTGGAACACCATATATTTT. Translation gives CASSPTGTGWNTIYF.

This chain links TRBV6-5 with TRBJ2-7, with TRBD2 identical over 9 bases. The V segment lost 8 bases and the J segment 11 bases; nucleotides outside the gene matches: 10. From germline, CDR1 is MNHEY and CDR2 SVGAGI. The CDR3 has 12 residues. CDR3 DNA: TGTGCCAGCCAAAGTAGCGGGAGTTTTGAGTACTTC. Residues: CASQSSGSFEYF.

V usage is TRBV19 and J usage is TRBJ2-7, with D tentatively TRBD1 (6 bases). This CDR3 comprises 12 residues. Trimming removed 11 bases at V and 0 bases at J, with 11 bases between. Germline V CDR1 and CDR2: LNHDA, SQIVND (reference sequence). The CDR3 DNA is TGTGCCTCGGGACACAGCTCCTACGAGCAGTACTTC. Translating it yields CASGHSSYEQYF.

The chain combines TRBV19 with TRBJ2-2; D might be TRBD1 (6 bases). The ends were cut back, 7 bases at V and 2 bases at J, with 14 bases in the middle. CDR1 and CDR2 from the germline V gene are LNHDA and SQIVND (reference sequence). The CDR3 has 15 amino acids. CDR3 DNA: TGTGCCAGTACTCCCCGGGACAAAAACACCGGGGAGCTGTTTTTT. Protein product: CASTPRDKNTGELFF.

The chain uses TRBV5-1 and TRBJ2-3; 9 bases align to TRBD1. The length of the CDR3 is 17 residues. V was pared by 0 bases and J by 1 base, with 6 bases of the junction left unmatched. Germline V CDR1 and CDR2: SGHRS, YFSETQ. The CDR3 here is CASSLEGQGSGTDTQYF. For the CDR3, the DNA is TGCGCCAGCAGCTTGGAGGGACAGGGTTCCGGCACAGATACGCAGTATTTT.

V usage is TRBV4-2 and J usage is TRBJ2-5, with 7 bases lining up with TRBD1. The CDR3 loop spans 14 amino acids. Germline V gene lookup returns CDR1 LGHNA and CDR2 YNFKEQ. V gave up 4 bases and J gave up 2 bases; unmatched junction bases: 4. CDR3 protein: CASSRRDRQETQYF. Here the CDR3 DNA reads TGTGCCAGCAGCCGCCGGGACAGACAAGAGACCCAGTACTTC.

The chain uses TRBV7-2 and TRBJ1-2; a possible D gene is TRBD1 (6 bases). CDR1 is SGHTA and CDR2 is FQGNSA in the germline V gene. With 3 bases removed from V and 2 bases from J, the gap between germline ends came to 7 bases. CDR3 length equals 13 residues. The CDR3 here is CASSFDRNYGYTF. The CDR3 coding sequence is TGTGCCAGCAGCTTTGACAGGAACTATGGCTACACCTTC. Full variable domain (missing parts from reference TRBV7-2 and TRBJ1-2): GAGVSQSPSNKVTEKGKDVELRCDPISGHTALYWYRQSLGQGLEFLIYFQGNSAPDKSGLPSDRFSAERTGGSVSTLTIQRTQQEDSAVYLCASSFDRNYGYTFGSGTRLTVV.

The chain has TRBV5-1 and TRBJ2-7, with 9 bases aligning to TRBD1. V was pared by 4 bases and J by 3 bases, with 5 bases of the junction left unmatched. The CDR3 runs to 14 residues. The germline V gene encodes CDR1 SGHRS and CDR2 YFSETQ. CDR3 in DNA: TGCGCCAGCAGCCTTAGACAGGGGGACTACGAGCAGTACTTC. It yields the protein CASSLRQGDYEQYF.

This chain uses TRBV19 with TRBJ2-5; D not certain. Germline V CDR1 and CDR2: LNHDA, SQIVND (reference sequence). V was cut by 4 bases and J by 1 base, with 4 bases left in between. The CDR3 length is 12 residues. The CDR3 sequence is CASSTLQETQYF. CDR3 nucleotide sequence: TGTGCCAGTAGTACCCTCCAAGAGACCCAGTACTTC.

This chain joins TRBV5-5 and TRBJ1-5; 7 bases match TRBD1. Trimming cost V 1 base and J 2 bases; bases outside gene matches: 12. Germline V gives CDR1 SGHKS, CDR2 YYEKEE (reference sequence). The CDR3 contains 18 residues. The CDR3 loop is CASSLFGTVNLRNQPQHF. The DNA of the CDR3 is TGTGCCAGCAGCTTGTTTGGGACAGTTAACTTGCGCAATCAGCCCCAGCATTTT. Looking up the rest from reference TRBV5-5 and TRBJ1-5 gives the full variable domain: DAGVTQSPTHLIKTRGQQVTLRCSPISGHKSVSWYQQVLGQGPQFIFQYYEKEERGRGNFPDRFSARQFPNYSSELNVNALLLGDSALYLCASSLFGTVNLRNQPQHFGDGTRLSIL.